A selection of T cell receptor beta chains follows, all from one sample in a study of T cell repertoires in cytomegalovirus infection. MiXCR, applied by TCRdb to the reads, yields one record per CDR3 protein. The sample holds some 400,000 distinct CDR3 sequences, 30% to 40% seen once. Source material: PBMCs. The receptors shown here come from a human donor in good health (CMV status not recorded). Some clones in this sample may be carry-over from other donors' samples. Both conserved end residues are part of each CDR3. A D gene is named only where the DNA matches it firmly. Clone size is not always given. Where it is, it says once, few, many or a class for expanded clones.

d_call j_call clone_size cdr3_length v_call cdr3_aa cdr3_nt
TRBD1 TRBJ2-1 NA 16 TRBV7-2 CAISSTGTGLYNEQLF TGTGCCATCAGCTCCACCGGGACAGGGTTATACAATGAGCAGTTATTC
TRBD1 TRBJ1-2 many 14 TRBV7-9 CASGTGTGLNGYTF TGTGCCAGTGGAACCGGGACAGGGTTAAATGGCTACACCTTC
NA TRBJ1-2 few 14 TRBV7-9 CASNRQGDLYGYTF TGTGCCAGCAACCGTCAAGGGGACCTCTATGGCTACACCTTC
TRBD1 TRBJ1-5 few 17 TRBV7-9 CASRPTGTENVNQPQHF TGTGCCAGCAGACCCACCGGGACAGAGAACGTCAATCAGCCCCAGCATTTT
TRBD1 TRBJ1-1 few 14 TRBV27 CASSLRYRGTEAFF TGTGCCAGCAGTTTACGCTACAGGGGCACTGAAGCTTTCTTT
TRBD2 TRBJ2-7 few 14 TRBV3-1 CASSSLAGAGEQYF TGTGCCAGCAGCAGTCTAGCGGGGGCGGGTGAGCAGTACTTC
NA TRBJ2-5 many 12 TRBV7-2 CASSYFQETQYF TGTGCCAGCAGCTACTTTCAGGAGACCCAGTACTTC
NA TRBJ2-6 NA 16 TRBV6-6 CASSYSEPTGANVLTF TGTGCCAGCAGTTACTCCGAGCCCACTGGGGCCAACGTCCTGACTTTC
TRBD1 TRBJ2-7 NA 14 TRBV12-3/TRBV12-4 CASSLRDRDYEQYF TGTGCCAGCAGTTTAAGGGACAGGGACTACGAGCAGTACTTC
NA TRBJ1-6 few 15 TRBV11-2 CASSLVRGGNSPLHF TGTGCCAGCAGCTTAGTAAGAGGTGGAAATTCACCCCTCCACTTT
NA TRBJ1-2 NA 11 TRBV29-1 CSVADRGGYTF TGCAGCGTTGCGGACAGAGGTGGCTACACCTTC
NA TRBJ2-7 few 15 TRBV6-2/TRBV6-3 CASSLRIGGPYEQYF TGTGCCAGCAGTCTACGGATCGGCGGCCCCTACGAGCAGTACTTC
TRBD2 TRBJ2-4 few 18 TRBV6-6 CASSYSPGLGYDKNIQYF TGTGCCAGCAGTTACTCACCGGGACTAGGGTATGATAAAAACATTCAGTACTTC
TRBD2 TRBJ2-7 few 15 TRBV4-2 CASSQARLAGTEQYF TGTGCCAGCAGCCAAGCGAGGCTAGCGGGGACCGAGCAGTACTTC
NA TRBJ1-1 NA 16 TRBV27 CASSLSVPGPYTEAFF TGTGCCAGCAGCTTATCCGTCCCGGGGCCCTACACTGAAGCTTTCTTT
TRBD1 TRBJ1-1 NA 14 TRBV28 CASSFGQANTEAFF TGTGCCAGCAGTTTTGGACAGGCGAACACTGAAGCTTTCTTT
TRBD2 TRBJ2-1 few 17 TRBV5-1 CASSFSGGATAYNEQFF TGCGCCAGCAGCTTCAGCGGGGGGGCCACGGCCTACAATGAGCAGTTCTTC
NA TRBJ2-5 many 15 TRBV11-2 CASSLQNSRQETQYF TGTGCCAGCAGCTTACAGAATAGTCGACAAGAGACCCAGTACTTC
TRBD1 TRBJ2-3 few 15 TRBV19 CASSSDRGLPDTQYF TGTGCCAGTAGTTCGGACAGGGGCCTGCCAGATACGCAGTATTTT
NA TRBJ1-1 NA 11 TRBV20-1 CSAVGNTEAFF TGCAGTGCCGTAGGGAACACTGAAGCTTTCTTT
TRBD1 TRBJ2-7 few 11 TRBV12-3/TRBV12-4 CASRSGTGVSF TGTGCCAGCAGATCCGGGACAGGGGTTTCCTTC
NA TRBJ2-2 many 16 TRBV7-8 CASSLSARGGTGELFF TGTGCCAGCAGCTTATCGGCCCGTGGAGGCACCGGGGAGCTGTTTTTT